Reported below is one T cell receptor (beta chain). TCRdb's table, derived via immunoSEQ multiplex PCR, lists solely in-frame clones and lacks some. The sample holds 91,000 or so clones; approximately 90% are singletons and the top ten take nearly 0.95%. The data belong to a study of control samples from healthy donors and cancer patients. J gave up 1 base and V 3 bases, and 9 bases lay outside the gene matches. The CDR3 has 17 amino acids. Germline V gives CDR1 MDHEN, CDR2 SYDVKM. The chain is built from TRBV28 and TRBJ2-7; 10 positions match TRBD2. Material for sequencing was blood. This sequence originates from a woman aged 25 to 39 in good health. CDR3 coding DNA: TGTGCCAGCAGTTTCGGACCGGGACTAGCGAAGTCCTACGAGCAGTACTTC. Translated, it gives CASSFGPGLAKSYEQYF. Using reference TRBV28 and TRBJ2-7 for the parts outside the CDR3, the full variable domain is DVKVTQSSRYLVKRTGEKVFLECVQDMDHENMFWYRQDPGLGLRLIYFSYDVKMKEKGDIPEGYSVSREKKERFSLILESASTNQTSMYLCASSFGPGLAKSYEQYFGPGTRLTVT.